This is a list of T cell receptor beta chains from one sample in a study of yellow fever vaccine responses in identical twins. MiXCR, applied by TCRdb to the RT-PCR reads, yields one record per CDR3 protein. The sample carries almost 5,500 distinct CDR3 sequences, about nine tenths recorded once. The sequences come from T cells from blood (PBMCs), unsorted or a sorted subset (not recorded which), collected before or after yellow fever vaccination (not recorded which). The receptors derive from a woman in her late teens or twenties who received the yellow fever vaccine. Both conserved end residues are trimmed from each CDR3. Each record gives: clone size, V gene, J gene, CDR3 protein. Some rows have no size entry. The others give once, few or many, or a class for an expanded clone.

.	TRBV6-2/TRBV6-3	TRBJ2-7	ASSYSGQLVEQY
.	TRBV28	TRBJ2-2	ASRSGTAAGELF
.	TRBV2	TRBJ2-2	ASSGTGLGTGELF
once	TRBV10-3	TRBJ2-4	AISVEGGQLAKNIQY
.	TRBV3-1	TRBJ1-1	ASSHGDRANTEAF
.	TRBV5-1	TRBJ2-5	ASSFSGDRGRETQY
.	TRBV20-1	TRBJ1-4	SAPGRTGLNEKLF
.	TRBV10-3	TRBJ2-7	AISEGETVGEQY
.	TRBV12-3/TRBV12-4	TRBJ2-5	ASSFVEETQY
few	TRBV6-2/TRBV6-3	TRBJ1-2	ASSYSRAIAVYGYT
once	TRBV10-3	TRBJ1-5	AESQGLGQPQH
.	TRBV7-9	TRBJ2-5	ASSLQETQY
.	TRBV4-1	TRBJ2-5	ASSQTSGSLRTQY
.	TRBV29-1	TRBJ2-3	SVEEGSRADTQY
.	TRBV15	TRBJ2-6	ATSNQQGTGANVLT
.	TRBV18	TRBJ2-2	ASSPLTLADTGELF
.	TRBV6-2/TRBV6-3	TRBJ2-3	ASSSSGGSGDSTFDTQY
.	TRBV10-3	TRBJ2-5	ATSRDPETQY
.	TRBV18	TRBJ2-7	ASSSGTAYEQY
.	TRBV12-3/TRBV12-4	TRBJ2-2	ASTRAGTGELF
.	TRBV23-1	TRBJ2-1	ASSQIAGVVDEQF
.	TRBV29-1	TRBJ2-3	SVGGLAGGADTQY
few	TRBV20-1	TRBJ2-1	SARDLSGGEYNEQF
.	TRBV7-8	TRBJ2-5	ASSFWSGTQETQY
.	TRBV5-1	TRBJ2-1	ASAEQGTYNEQF
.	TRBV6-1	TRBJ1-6	ASSPKDSNYSPLH
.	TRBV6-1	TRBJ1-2	ASSETGDYGYT
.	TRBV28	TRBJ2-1	ASRPPRGEQF
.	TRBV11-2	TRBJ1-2	ASSLERDGINYGYT
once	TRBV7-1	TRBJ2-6	ASSSRTGFGANVLT
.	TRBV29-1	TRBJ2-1	SVLTYEQF
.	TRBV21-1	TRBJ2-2	ASSILAGTIGELF
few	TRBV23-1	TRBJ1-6	ASSLDSPLH
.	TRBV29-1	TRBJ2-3	SVVAGGLSTDTQY
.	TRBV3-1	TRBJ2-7	ASSQGPGTGRYEQY
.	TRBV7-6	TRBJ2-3	ASSPDRGRTDTQY
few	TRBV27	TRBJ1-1	ASSSGLNTEAF
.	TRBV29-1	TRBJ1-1	SVGVRDAGTEAF
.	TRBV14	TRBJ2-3	ASSQKPLGGIADTQY
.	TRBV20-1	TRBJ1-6	SALSSEVSLH
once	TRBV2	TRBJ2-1	ASSEGGQGNNEQF
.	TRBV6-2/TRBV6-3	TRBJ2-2	ASSYFLPLPGGGSGELF
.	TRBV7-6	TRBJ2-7	ASSQELAGSYEQY
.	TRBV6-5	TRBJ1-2	ASSYVSGNGYT
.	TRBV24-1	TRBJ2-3	ATTPGQGFTDTQY
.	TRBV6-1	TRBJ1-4	ASSPQFGSEKLF
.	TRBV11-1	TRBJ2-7	ASSEGGTGPYEQY
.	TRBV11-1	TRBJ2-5	ASSLTGTVETQY
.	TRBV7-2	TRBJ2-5	ASSLKETQY
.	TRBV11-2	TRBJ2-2	ASSSGVTGELF
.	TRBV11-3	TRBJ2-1	ASSLDPTSYQF
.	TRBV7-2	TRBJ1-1	ASSLTSWGTEAF
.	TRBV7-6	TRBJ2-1	ASSSRGLSGDEQF
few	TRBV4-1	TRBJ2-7	ASSPTTGQAYEQY
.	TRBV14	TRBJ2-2	ASSLFGANTGELF
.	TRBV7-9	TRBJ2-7	ASSLAVAHEQY
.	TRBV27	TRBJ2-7	ASSPGTPTYVEQY
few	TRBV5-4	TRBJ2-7	ASSLETGWEQY
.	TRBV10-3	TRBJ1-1	AISDPKTARTEAF
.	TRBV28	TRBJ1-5	ASSTGTGNQPQH